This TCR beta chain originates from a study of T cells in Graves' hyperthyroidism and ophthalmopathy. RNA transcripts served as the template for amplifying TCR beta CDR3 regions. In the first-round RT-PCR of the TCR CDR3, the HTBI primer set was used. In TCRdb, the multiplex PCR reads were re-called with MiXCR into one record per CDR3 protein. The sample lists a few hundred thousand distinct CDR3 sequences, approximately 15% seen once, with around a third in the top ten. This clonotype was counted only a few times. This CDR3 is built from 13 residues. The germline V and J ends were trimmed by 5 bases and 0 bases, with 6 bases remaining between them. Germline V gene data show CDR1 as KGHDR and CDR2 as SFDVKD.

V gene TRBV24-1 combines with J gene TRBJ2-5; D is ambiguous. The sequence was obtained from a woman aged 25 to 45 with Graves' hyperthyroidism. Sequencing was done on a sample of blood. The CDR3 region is CATSGANQETQYF. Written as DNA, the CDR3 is TGTGCCACCAGTGGGGCAAACCAAGAGACCCAGTACTTC.